This is a list of T cell receptor beta chains from one sample in a study of blood T cell repertoires in COVID-19. Only in-frame clones appear in the TCRdb table, and some are missing; sequencing was by immunoSEQ multiplex PCR. The data contain roughly 500,000 clones, 80% to 90% of them seen just once; the ten biggest clones take up approximately 3.4%. The sample comprised peripheral blood. The receptors derive from a human donor in a cohort sampled during active COVID-19. CDR3s leave out the opening cysteine and the closing phenylalanine or tryptophan.

TRBJ1-5	TRBV11-2	ASSLDYGINQPQH
TRBJ2-1	TRBV30	ACWPGQGDNEQF
TRBJ1-1	TRBV5-1	ASSFTGGFEAF
TRBJ1-1	TRBV3-1/TRBV3-2	ASSHGSGGTEAF
TRBJ2-3	TRBV28	ASSSYNGDTQY
TRBJ2-7	TRBV7-2	ASSPGASGTYEQY
TRBJ2-7	TRBV7-9	ASSLTSGGGEQY
TRBJ1-5	TRBV28	ASSFGRGNQPQH
TRBJ1-2	TRBV5-6	ASSRGQGANRGYT
TRBJ2-6	TRBV4-2	ASSQGRSSGANVLT